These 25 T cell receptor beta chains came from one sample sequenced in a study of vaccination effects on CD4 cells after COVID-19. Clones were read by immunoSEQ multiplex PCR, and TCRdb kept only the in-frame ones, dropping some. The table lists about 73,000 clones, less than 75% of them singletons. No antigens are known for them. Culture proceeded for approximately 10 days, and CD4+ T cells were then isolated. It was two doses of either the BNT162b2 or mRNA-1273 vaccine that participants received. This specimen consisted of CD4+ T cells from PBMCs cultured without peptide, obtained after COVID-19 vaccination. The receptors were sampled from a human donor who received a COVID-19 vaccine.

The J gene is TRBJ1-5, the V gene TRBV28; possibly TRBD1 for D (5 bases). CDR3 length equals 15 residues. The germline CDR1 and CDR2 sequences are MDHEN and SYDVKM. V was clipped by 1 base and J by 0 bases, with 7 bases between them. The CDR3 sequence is CASSLSQGSNQPQHF. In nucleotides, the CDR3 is TGTGCCAGCAGTTTATCTCAGGGTAGCAATCAGCCCCAGCATTTT.

This CDR3 is CATSSGQVNYGYTF. CDR3 nucleotide sequence: TGTGCCACCAGCAGCGGACAGGTCAACTATGGCTACACCTTC. The chain employs TRBV15 and TRBJ1-2, with TRBD1 matching 7 bases. Germline CDR1 and CDR2: LNHNV and YYDKDF (reference sequence). V lost 3 bases and J lost 2; bases outside the gene matches: 3. This CDR3 has 14 residues.

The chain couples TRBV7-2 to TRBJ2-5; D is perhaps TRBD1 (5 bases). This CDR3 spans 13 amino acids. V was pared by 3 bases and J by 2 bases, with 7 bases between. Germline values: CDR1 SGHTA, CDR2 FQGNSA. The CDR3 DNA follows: TGTGCCAGCAGCTTTCGACAGCAAGAGACCCAGTACTTC. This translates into CASSFRQQETQYF.

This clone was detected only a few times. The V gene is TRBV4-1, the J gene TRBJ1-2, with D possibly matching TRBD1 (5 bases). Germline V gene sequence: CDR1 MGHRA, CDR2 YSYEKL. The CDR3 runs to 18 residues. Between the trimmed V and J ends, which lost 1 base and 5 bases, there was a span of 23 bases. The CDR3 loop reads CASSQVEIPGTGMYGYTF. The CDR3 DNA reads TGCGCCAGCAGCCAAGTCGAGATTCCGGGAACAGGCATGTATGGCTACACCTTC.

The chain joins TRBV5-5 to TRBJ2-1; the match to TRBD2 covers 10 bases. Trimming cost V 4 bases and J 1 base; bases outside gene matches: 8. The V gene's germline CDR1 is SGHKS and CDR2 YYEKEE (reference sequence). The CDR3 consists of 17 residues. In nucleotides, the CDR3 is TGTGCCAGCAGCCCTCCCCCGGGACTAGCGTCCTACAATGAGCAGTTCTTC. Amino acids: CASSPPPGLASYNEQFF. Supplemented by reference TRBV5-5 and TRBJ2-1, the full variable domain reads DAGVTQSPTHLIKTRGQQVTLRCSPISGHKSVSWYQQVLGQGPQFIFQYYEKEERGRGNFPDRFSARQFPNYSSELNVNALLLGDSALYLCASSPPPGLASYNEQFFGPGTRLTVL.

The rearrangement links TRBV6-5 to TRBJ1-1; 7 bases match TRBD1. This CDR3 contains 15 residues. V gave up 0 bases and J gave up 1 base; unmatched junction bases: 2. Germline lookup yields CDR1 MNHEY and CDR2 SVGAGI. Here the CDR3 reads CASSYSNRGNTEAFF. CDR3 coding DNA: TGTGCCAGCAGTTACTCAAACAGGGGGAACACTGAAGCTTTCTTT.

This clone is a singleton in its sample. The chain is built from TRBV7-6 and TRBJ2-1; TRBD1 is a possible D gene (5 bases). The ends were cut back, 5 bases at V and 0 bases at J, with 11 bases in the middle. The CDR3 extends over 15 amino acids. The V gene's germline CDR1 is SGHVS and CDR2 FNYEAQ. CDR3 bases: TGTGCCAGCAGCCCTAAAGGGGCCTCCTACAATGAGCAGTTCTTC. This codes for CASSPKGASYNEQFF.

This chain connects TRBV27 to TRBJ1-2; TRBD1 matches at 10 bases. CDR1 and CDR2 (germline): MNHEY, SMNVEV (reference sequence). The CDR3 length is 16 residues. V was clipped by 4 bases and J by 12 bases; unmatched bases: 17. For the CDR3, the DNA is TGTGCCAGCAGTTCGGCCGGTGGGACAGGGGCGCACGTCCACACCTTC. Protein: CASSSAGGTGAHVHTF.

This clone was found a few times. In nucleotides, the CDR3 is TGCGCCACCCAACCGACAGGGAGCACAGATACGCAGTATTTT. It yields the protein CATQPTGSTDTQYF. This chain connects TRBV5-1 to TRBJ2-3, with 7 bases that match TRBD1. From germline, CDR1 is SGHRS and CDR2 YFSETQ. V was clipped by 9 bases and J by 0 bases; unmatched bases: 7. This CDR3 is 14 amino acids long. Full variable domain (rest looked up from reference TRBV5-1 and TRBJ2-3): KAGVTQTPRYLIKTRGQQVTLSCSPISGHRSVSWYQQTPGQGLQFLFEYFSETQRNKGNFPGRFSGRQFSNSRSEMNVSTLELGDSALYLCATQPTGSTDTQYFGPGTRLTVL.

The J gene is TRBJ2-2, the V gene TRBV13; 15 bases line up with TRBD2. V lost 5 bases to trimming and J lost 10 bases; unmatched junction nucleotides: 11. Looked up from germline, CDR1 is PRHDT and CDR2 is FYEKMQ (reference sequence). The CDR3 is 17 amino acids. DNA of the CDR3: TGTGCCAGCAGCCACGGACTAGCGGGGGGGCGCGGTAAGGAGCTGTTTTTT. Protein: CASSHGLAGGRGKELFF.

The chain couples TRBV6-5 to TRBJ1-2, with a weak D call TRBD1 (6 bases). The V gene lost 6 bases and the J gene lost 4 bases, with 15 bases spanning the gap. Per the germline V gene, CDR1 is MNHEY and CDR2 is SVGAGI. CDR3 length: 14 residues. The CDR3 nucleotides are TGTGCCAGCAGCTGGGGGCAGGGGCTCTATGGCTACACCTTC. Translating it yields CASSWGQGLYGYTF.

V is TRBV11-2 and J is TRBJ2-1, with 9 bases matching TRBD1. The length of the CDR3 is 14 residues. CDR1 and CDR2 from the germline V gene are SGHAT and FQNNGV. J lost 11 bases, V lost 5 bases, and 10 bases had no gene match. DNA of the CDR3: TGTGCCAGCAGCCGGGACAGGGATAGTGGGAAGCAGTTCTTC. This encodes CASSRDRDSGKQFF.

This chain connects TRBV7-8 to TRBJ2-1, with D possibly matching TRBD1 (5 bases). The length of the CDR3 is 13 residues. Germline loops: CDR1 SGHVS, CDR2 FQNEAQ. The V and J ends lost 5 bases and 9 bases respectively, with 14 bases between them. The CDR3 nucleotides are TGTGCCAGCAGCCTAGGACAACATGGTGAGCAGTTCTTC. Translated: CASSLGQHGEQFF.

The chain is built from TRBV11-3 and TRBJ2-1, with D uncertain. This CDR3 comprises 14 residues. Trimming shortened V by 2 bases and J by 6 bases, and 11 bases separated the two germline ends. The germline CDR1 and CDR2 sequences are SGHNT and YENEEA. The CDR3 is CASSLSPSINEQFF. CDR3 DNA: TGTGCCAGCAGCTTATCCCCGTCTATCAATGAGCAGTTCTTC.

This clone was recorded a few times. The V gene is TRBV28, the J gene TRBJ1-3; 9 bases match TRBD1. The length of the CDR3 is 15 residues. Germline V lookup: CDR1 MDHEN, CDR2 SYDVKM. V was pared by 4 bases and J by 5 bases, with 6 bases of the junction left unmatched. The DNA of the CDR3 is TGTGCCAGCAGTTCCCCGACAGGGGGACGAAACACCATATATTTT. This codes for CASSSPTGGRNTIYF.

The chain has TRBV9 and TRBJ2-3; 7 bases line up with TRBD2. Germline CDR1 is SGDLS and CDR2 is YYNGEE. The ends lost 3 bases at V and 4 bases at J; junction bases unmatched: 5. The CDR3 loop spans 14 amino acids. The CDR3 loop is CASSARRGSDTQYF. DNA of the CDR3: TGTGCCAGCAGCGCTCGGCGGGGGTCAGATACGCAGTATTTT.

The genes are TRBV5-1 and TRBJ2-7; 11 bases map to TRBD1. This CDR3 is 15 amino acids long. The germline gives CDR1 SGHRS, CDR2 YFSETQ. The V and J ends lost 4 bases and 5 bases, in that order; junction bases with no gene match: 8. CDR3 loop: CASSIPRDRGDEQYV. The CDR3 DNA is TGCGCCAGCAGCATCCCTAGGGACAGGGGGGACGAGCAGTACGTC.

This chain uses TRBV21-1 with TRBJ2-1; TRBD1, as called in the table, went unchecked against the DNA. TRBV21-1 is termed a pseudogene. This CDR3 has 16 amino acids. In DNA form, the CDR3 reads TGTGCCAGCAGCAACCCCTACAGGGTCAGTAGGGATGAGCAGTTCTTC. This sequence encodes CASSNPYRVSRDEQFF.

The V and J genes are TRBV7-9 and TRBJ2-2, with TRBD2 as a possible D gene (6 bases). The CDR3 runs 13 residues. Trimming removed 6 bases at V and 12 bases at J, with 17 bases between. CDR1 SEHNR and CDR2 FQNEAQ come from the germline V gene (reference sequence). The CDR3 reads CASSWGSGVKLFF. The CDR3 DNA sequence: TGTGCCAGCAGTTGGGGCTCGGGGGTGAAGCTGTTTTTT.

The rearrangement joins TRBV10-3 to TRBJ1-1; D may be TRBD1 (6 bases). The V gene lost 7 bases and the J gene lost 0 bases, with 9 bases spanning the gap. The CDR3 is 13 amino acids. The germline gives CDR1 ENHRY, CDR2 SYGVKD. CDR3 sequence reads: CAINPGVNTEAFF. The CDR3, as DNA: TGTGCCATCAACCCAGGGGTGAACACTGAAGCTTTCTTT.

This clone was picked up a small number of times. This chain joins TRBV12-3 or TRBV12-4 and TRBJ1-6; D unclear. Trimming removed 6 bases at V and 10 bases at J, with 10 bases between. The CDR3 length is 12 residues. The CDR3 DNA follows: TGTGCCAGCAGCTCCACGGGCTCACCCCTCCACTTT. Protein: CASSSTGSPLHF.

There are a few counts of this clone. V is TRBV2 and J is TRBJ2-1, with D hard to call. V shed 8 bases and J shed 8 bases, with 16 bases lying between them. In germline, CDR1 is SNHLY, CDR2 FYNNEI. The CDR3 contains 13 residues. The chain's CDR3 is CASGSRRADEQFF. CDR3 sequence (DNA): TGTGCCAGCGGGTCGAGAAGGGCGGATGAGCAGTTCTTC.

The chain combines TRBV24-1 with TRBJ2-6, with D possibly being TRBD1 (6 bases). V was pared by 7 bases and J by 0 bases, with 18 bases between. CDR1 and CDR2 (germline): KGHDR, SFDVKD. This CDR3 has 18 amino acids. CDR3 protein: CATSVSMGASSGANVLTF. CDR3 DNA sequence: TGTGCCACCAGCGTATCCATGGGGGCGAGCTCTGGGGCCAACGTCCTGACTTTC.

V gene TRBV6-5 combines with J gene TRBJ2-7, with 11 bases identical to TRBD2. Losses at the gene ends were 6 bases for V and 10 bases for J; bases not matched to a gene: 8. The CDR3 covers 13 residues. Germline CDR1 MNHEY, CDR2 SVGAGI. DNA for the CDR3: TGTGCCAGCAGGGGGGGGACTAGCGGTCCTCAGTACGTC. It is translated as CASRGGTSGPQYV.

The CDR3, as DNA: TGTGCCAGCGGGTCCTATAAAGACCGCCCTAGCTCTGGAAACACCATATATTTT. This sequence encodes CASGSYKDRPSSGNTIYF. V usage is TRBV9 and J usage is TRBJ1-3; D remains unclear. CDR3 length: 18 residues. V was trimmed by 7 bases and J by 0 bases, leaving 23 bases between them. CDR1 is SGDLS, CDR2 YYNGEE, per germline. The variable domain in full, with the rest retrieved from reference TRBV9 and TRBJ1-3, is DSGVTQTPKHLITATGQRVTLRCSPRSGDLSVYWYQQSLDQGLQFLIQYYNGEERAKGNILERFSAQQFPDLHSELNLSSLELGDSALYFCASGSYKDRPSSGNTIYFGEGSWLTVV.